The 19 T cell receptor beta chains presented below share a single source sample, sequenced in a study of blood T cell repertoires in COVID-19. Method: immunoSEQ multiplex PCR; TCRdb's copy keeps in-frame clones and lacks some. The data show 100,000 or so clones, 81% seen once. Sequencing input: peripheral blood. Every receptor here comes from a human donor in a cohort sampled during active COVID-19.

This chain uses TRBV4-3 with TRBJ2-1, with 10 bases that match TRBD2. There are 15 residues in the CDR3. Germline V gene data show CDR1 as LGHNA and CDR2 as YSLEER. The J segment lost 7 bases and the V segment lost 2 bases, leaving 5 bases of the junction unmatched. As DNA, the CDR3 is TGCGCCAGCAGCCAACGGAGCGGGGGGGGGAATGAGCAGTTCTTC. It translates to CASSQRSGGGNEQFF.

The chain uses TRBV7-8 and TRBJ1-2, with 11 bases matching TRBD1. This CDR3 spans 12 amino acids. CDR1 is SGHVS, CDR2 FQNEAQ, per germline. J lost 4 bases, V lost 10 bases, and 2 bases had no gene match. The DNA for the CDR3 is TGTGCCACCGGGACAGGGGGCTATGGCTACACCTTC. It specifies CATGTGGYGYTF.

This chain uses TRBV5-1 with TRBJ1-2, with 8 bases that match TRBD1. The V segment lost 1 base and the J segment 4 bases; nucleotides outside the gene matches: 9. CDR1 SGHRS and CDR2 YFSETQ come from the germline V gene. This CDR3 spans 16 amino acids. CDR3: CASSLLSGGEGYGYTF. The CDR3 DNA sequence: TGCGCCAGCAGCTTGTTGTCAGGGGGCGAGGGCTATGGCTACACCTTC.

This chain joins TRBV11-2 and TRBJ1-2; 10 nucleotides line up with TRBD1. This CDR3 is 14 amino acids long. The germline V gene encodes CDR1 SGHAT and CDR2 FQNNGV. The V and J ends lost 1 base and 8 bases, in that order; junction bases with no gene match: 4. Here the CDR3 reads CASSLGATGGGYTF. The CDR3 nucleotides are TGTGCCAGCAGCTTAGGTGCGACAGGGGGCGGCTACACCTTC. Variable domain in full (rest from reference TRBV11-2 and TRBJ1-2): EAGVAQSPRYKIIEKRQSVAFWCNPISGHATLYWYQQILGQGPKLLIQFQNNGVVDDSQLPKDRFSAERLKGVDSTLKIQPAKLEDSAVYLCASSLGATGGGYTFGSGTRLTVV.

The chain links TRBV5-4 to TRBJ2-3, with TRBD2 matching 8 bases. This CDR3 is 15 amino acids long. CDR1 and CDR2 from the germline V gene are SGHNT and YYREEE (reference sequence). Trimming at V came to 2 bases and at J to 4 bases, leaving 6 bases not matched to a gene. The CDR3 region has the DNA TGTGCCAGCAGCTTTCCGGGACTAGGTGCAGATACGCAGTATTTT. Protein: CASSFPGLGADTQYF. Combining the CDR3 with reference TRBV5-4 and TRBJ2-3 gives the whole variable domain ETGVTQSPTHLIKTRGQQVTLRCSSQSGHNTVSWYQQALGQGPQFIFQYYREEENGRGNFPPRFSGLQFPNYSSELNVNALELDDSALYLCASSFPGLGADTQYFGPGTRLTVL.

V usage is TRBV10-3 and J usage is TRBJ1-1; 8 bases map to TRBD1. The CDR3 loop spans 14 amino acids. Unmatched junction bases numbered 8, after V lost 6 bases and J lost 5 bases. CDR1 ENHRY and CDR2 SYGVKD come from the germline V gene. CDR3 DNA sequence: TGTGCCATCAGGGGACAGGCCTTGGGGACTGAAGCTTTCTTT. Translating it yields CAIRGQALGTEAFF.

This clone was picked up a small number of times. The chain combines TRBV7-2 with TRBJ2-7; no reliable D call. This CDR3 is 15 amino acids long. Germline V gene sequence: CDR1 SGHTA, CDR2 FQGNSA. V was shortened by 1 base and J by 0 bases, with 10 bases between the two germline ends. The CDR3 nucleotides read TGTGCCAGCAGCTTAGGCTCCCTGAGCTCCTACGAGCAGTACTTC. Amino acid sequence: CASSLGSLSSYEQYF.

The genes are TRBV4-3 and TRBJ1-4; TRBD1 agrees at 7 bases. The CDR3 sequence is 16 residues long. V shed 2 bases, J shed 10 bases, and the junction held 13 bases outside the gene matches. CDR1 and CDR2 from the germline V gene are LGHNA and YSLEER. CDR3 sequence: CASSQTDRTRDGKLFF. The CDR3 DNA is TGCGCCAGCAGCCAAACGGACAGGACACGTGACGGAAAACTGTTTTTT.

The chain employs TRBV15 and TRBJ2-5; 9 bases line up with TRBD1. The J segment lost 1 base and the V segment lost 0 bases, leaving 3 bases of the junction unmatched. CDR1 and CDR2 from the germline V gene are LNHNV and YYDKDF (reference sequence). There are 16 residues in the CDR3. The CDR3 loop reads CATSRDDRGSQETQYF. DNA for the CDR3: TGTGCCACCAGCAGAGACGACAGGGGGTCCCAAGAGACCCAGTACTTC. The full variable domain, its missing parts supplied by reference TRBV15 and TRBJ2-5, is DAMVIQNPRYQVTQFGKPVTLSCSQTLNHNVMYWYQQKSSQAPKLLFHYYDKDFNNEADTPDNFQSRRPNTSFCFLDIRSPGLGDTAMYLCATSRDDRGSQETQYFGPGTRLLVL.

This chain connects TRBV28 to TRBJ1-2; no clear D. Germline lookup yields CDR1 MDHEN and CDR2 SYDVKM. The CDR3 extends over 14 amino acids. Trimming removed 4 bases from V and 8 bases from J, with 17 bases in between. The CDR3 region has the DNA TGTGCCAGCAGTTCCACAGATCGGGGTAGGGGCTACACCTTC. Protein: CASSSTDRGRGYTF.

The chain has TRBV25-1 and TRBJ2-2, with 7 bases aligning to TRBD1. CDR1 is MGHDK and CDR2 is SYGVNS in the germline V gene. The J segment lost 5 bases and the V segment lost 6 bases, leaving 6 bases of the junction unmatched. The CDR3 contains 14 residues. This chain's CDR3 is CASRPSGGTGELFF. The CDR3 DNA reads as TGTGCCAGCAGACCTTCAGGGGGTACCGGGGAGCTGTTTTTT.

This rearrangement joins TRBV6-5 to TRBJ2-2; 8 bases are a match to TRBD2. The CDR3 covers 15 residues. From germline, CDR1 is MNHEY and CDR2 SVGAGI. J lost 9 bases, V lost 6 bases, and 12 bases had no gene match. The CDR3 sequence is CASSRTTGLVRELFF. DNA for the CDR3: TGTGCCAGCAGCCGTACCACGGGACTAGTGCGGGAGCTGTTTTTT.

The chain carries TRBV9 and TRBJ2-5, with TRBD1 identical over 8 bases. Germline CDR1 is SGDLS and CDR2 is YYNGEE. The junction had 18 bases not matched to a gene; V was cut back by 4 bases and J by 1 base. This CDR3 spans 19 amino acids. CDR3 DNA sequence: TGTGCCAGCAGCCCCGGGACAGGCCTGTTTCGCCTGGGCCAAGAGACCCAGTACTTC. Translating gives CASSPGTGLFRLGQETQYF.

The V and J genes are TRBV29-1 and TRBJ2-5; weak D call: TRBD1 (5 bases). The CDR3 extends over 11 amino acids. Between the trimmed V and J ends, which lost 6 bases and 4 bases, there was a span of 9 bases. From germline, CDR1 is SQVTM and CDR2 ANQGSEA. The CDR3 nucleotides are TGCAGCGTGCGGCAGGGAGAGACCCAGTACTTC. Its translation is CSVRQGETQYF.

The chain recombines TRBV5-1 with TRBJ2-3; TRBD2 matches 12 bases. In germline, CDR1 is SGHRS, CDR2 YFSETQ. Trimming took 0 bases from V and 1 from J; bases not matched to a gene: 3. This CDR3 spans 17 amino acids. The CDR3 sequence is CASSLGGTSGRTDTQYF. The CDR3 region has the DNA TGCGCCAGCAGCTTGGGGGGGACTAGCGGGCGCACAGATACGCAGTATTTT.

The chain links TRBV5-1 to TRBJ2-5; possible D gene TRBD2, 6 bases. With 2 bases removed from V and 4 bases from J, the gap between germline ends came to 15 bases. Germline V gene data show CDR1 as SGHRS and CDR2 as YFSETQ. The CDR3 length is 15 residues. In DNA form, the CDR3 reads TGCGCCAGCAGCTTAGGATACGGGGGTGGAGAGACCCAGTACTTC. Translation gives CASSLGYGGGETQYF. The full variable domain, in which reference TRBV5-1 and TRBJ2-5 provide the parts outside the CDR3, is KAGVTQTPRYLIKTRGQQVTLSCSPISGHRSVSWYQQTPGQGLQFLFEYFSETQRNKGNFPGRFSGRQFSNSRSEMNVSTLELGDSALYLCASSLGYGGGETQYFGPGTRLLVL.

This clone was observed once. The V and J genes are TRBV7-9 and TRBJ1-3; D ambiguous. Germline lookup yields CDR1 SEHNR and CDR2 FQNEAQ (reference sequence). The CDR3 runs to 17 residues. The CDR3 nucleotides read TGTGCGATTGGAGGAGAAACCAAAAAGAGCTCTGGAAACACCATATATTTT. Amino acids: CAIGGETKKSSGNTIYF.

The chain recombines TRBV27 with TRBJ2-1, with 10 bases matching TRBD2. The CDR3 has 16 amino acids. Germline values: CDR1 MNHEY, CDR2 SMNVEV (reference sequence). J gave up 4 bases and V 4 bases, and 7 bases lay outside the gene matches. This CDR3 reads CASSSPQRGGYNEQFF. The CDR3 DNA follows: TGTGCCAGCAGTTCCCCCCAGCGGGGGGGTTACAATGAGCAGTTCTTC.

The chain joins TRBV10-1 to TRBJ2-7, with D perhaps matching TRBD1 (6 bases). Germline-derived CDR1 and CDR2 are WNHNN and SYGVQD (reference sequence). Trimming took 10 bases from V and 3 from J, leaving 13 bases between them. The CDR3 covers 12 residues. The CDR3 region has the DNA TGCGCCATCACGACAGGATACTACGAGCAGTACTTC. Encoded protein: CAITTGYYEQYF.